This passage covers 14 T cell receptor beta chains from one sample sequenced in a study of PD-L1 blockade in urothelial cancer. Only in-frame clones appear in the TCRdb table, and some are missing; sequencing was by immunoSEQ multiplex PCR. This table has tens of thousands of clones, around 79% appearing once. Sequencing was performed on PBMCs, taken around atezolizumab (anti-PD-L1) treatment. The receptor set was obtained from a man in his 70s with urothelial cancer.

The chain is built from TRBV7-9 and TRBJ1-2; D perhaps matches TRBD1 (5 bases). CDR3 length: 14 amino acids. Trimming removed 3 bases at V and 1 base at J, with 9 bases between. The germline CDR1 and CDR2 sequences are SEHNR and FQNEAQ (reference sequence). The CDR3 loop reads CASSLGGSNYGYTF. The CDR3 DNA follows: TGTGCCAGCAGCTTGGGGGGGAGTAACTATGGCTACACCTTC.

The CDR3 DNA reads as TGTGCCAGCAGTGAAGTCGCCAGCGATGGCTACACCTTC. Amino acids: CASSEVASDGYTF. The rearrangement joins TRBV2 to TRBJ1-2; no clear D gene. CDR3 length: 13 residues. Germline V gives CDR1 SNHLY, CDR2 FYNNEI. V shed 1 base and J shed 6 bases, with 9 bases lying between them.

The table lists this clone with a few counts. V and J are TRBV11-1 and TRBJ2-3, with no clear D. The V gene lost 2 bases and the J gene lost 6 bases, with 9 bases spanning the gap. CDR1 is SGHAT, CDR2 FQDESV, per germline (reference sequence). CDR3 length: 13 amino acids. CDR3 sequence (DNA): TGTGCCAGCAGCTTAACTAACTTCGATACGCAGTATTTT. Its translation: CASSLTNFDTQYF.

The V gene is TRBV15, the J gene TRBJ2-3; 8 bases map to TRBD1. This CDR3 is built from 15 residues. Germline-derived CDR1 and CDR2 are LNHNV and YYDKDF (reference sequence). V lost 0 bases to trimming and J lost 4 bases; unmatched junction nucleotides: 3. The CDR3 DNA follows: TGTGCCACCAGCAGAGACAGGGGGCCGGCAGATACGCAGTATTTT. It yields the protein CATSRDRGPADTQYF.

This chain connects TRBV11-2 to TRBJ2-4; D is perhaps TRBD2 (6 bases). Looked up from germline, CDR1 is SGHAT and CDR2 is FQNNGV. The CDR3 runs to 14 residues. V was cut by 1 base and J by 12 bases, with 16 bases left in between. Here the CDR3 DNA reads TGTGCCAGCAGCTTAGTATGGGGGGAATCTACTCAGTACTTC. Residues: CASSLVWGESTQYF.

The rearrangement uses TRBV19 and TRBJ2-5, with 11 positions matching TRBD1. V shed 4 bases and J 5 bases; nucleotides not matched to a gene: 6. The CDR3 sequence is 15 residues long. Germline V lookup: CDR1 LNHDA, CDR2 SQIVND (reference sequence). As DNA, the CDR3 is TGTGCCAGTAGTAAGGACAGGGGGCTGCGGGAGACCCAGTACTTC. Translating gives CASSKDRGLRETQYF.

The chain recombines TRBV6-5 with TRBJ1-1, with a weak D call TRBD1 (5 bases). Germline V lookup: CDR1 MNHEY, CDR2 SVGAGI. Trimming stripped 6 bases from V and 5 bases from J, with 13 bases between. The CDR3 covers 13 residues. The CDR3 region is CASSLRGRTEAFF. DNA of the CDR3: TGTGCCAGCAGCCTTCGGGGGAGAACTGAAGCTTTCTTT.

The chain couples TRBV10-1 to TRBJ1-1; 7 bases are shared with TRBD1. CDR3 size: 17 residues. Germline CDR1 is WNHNN and CDR2 is SYGVQD (reference sequence). The trim removed 0 bases at V and 1 base at J, leaving 8 bases unmatched. CDR3 in amino acids: CASSESAYGTANTEAFF. For the CDR3, the DNA is TGCGCCAGCAGTGAGTCGGCCTACGGGACAGCGAACACTGAAGCTTTCTTT.

The chain joins TRBV4-1 to TRBJ2-7; possibly TRBD1 for D (6 bases). In germline, CDR1 is MGHRA, CDR2 YSYEKL. CDR3 length: 17 residues. V was clipped by 3 bases and J by 0 bases, with 18 bases between them. In DNA form, the CDR3 reads TGCGCCAGCAGCCACGCCCCTCGGGACACCAGCTCCTACGAGCAGTACTTC. It is translated as CASSHAPRDTSSYEQYF.

The chain is built from TRBV5-1 and TRBJ2-1, with a weak D call TRBD2 (6 bases). Looked up from germline, CDR1 is SGHRS and CDR2 is YFSETQ. Trimming took off 3 bases at V and 7 bases at J, with 11 bases between the two ends. This CDR3 comprises 13 residues. CDR3: CASSWNGGNEQFF. The CDR3 DNA reads as TGCGCCAGCAGCTGGAATGGGGGGAATGAGCAGTTCTTC.

This sequence joins TRBV29-1 and TRBJ1-1, with D possibly being TRBD1 (5 bases). There are 13 residues in the CDR3. Trimming stripped 7 bases from V and 3 bases from J, with 15 bases between. Germline V lookup: CDR1 SQVTM, CDR2 ANQGSEA. The CDR3 spells CSAMPGFDTEAFF. DNA of the CDR3: TGCAGCGCTATGCCAGGGTTTGACACTGAAGCTTTCTTT.

This clone occurred a few times. This chain uses TRBV14 with TRBJ1-1, with D hard to call. Germline CDR1 and CDR2: SGHDN and FVKESK. This CDR3 is 12 amino acids long. Trimming cost V 1 base and J 8 bases, with 8 bases left between them. CDR3 region: CASSQARSEAFF. The CDR3, as DNA: TGTGCCAGCAGCCAAGCCCGGTCCGAAGCTTTCTTT.

This rearrangement joins TRBV5-8 to TRBJ1-4, with a possible D match to TRBD1 (5 bases). CDR1 is SGHTS, CDR2 YDEGEE, per germline. V was cut by 0 bases and J by 6 bases, with 9 bases left in between. This CDR3 region has 14 residues. The CDR3 nucleotides read TGTGCCAGCAGCTTGGAAGGGGTTGATGAAAAACTGTTTTTT. Protein sequence: CASSLEGVDEKLFF.

About this clone itself: A junction boundary mismatches the germline segment, possibly from a read error. The V call is TRBV7-7, the J call TRBJ2-3; the match to TRBD1 covers 12 bases. The CDR3 sequence is 16 residues long. CDR1 and CDR2 (germline): SSHAT, FNYEAQ (reference sequence). CDR3 bases: TGTGCTAGCAGCTTCGGAGGGACAGGGGGCTCAGATACGCAGTATTTT. Its protein product is CASSFGGTGGSDTQYF.